These 16 T cell receptor beta chains were all obtained from the same sample, sequenced in a study of blood T cell repertoires in COVID-19. TCRdb's copy holds only in-frame clones and misses some; the assay was immunoSEQ multiplex PCR. The sample includes 200,000 to 300,000 clones, 83% of them seen just once. Sequenced input: PBMCs or T cells enriched from blood (not recorded which). The receptors stem from a woman in her thirties or forties who had been exposed to COVID-19.

This clone was seen only once. The chain is built from TRBV28 and TRBJ1-4; D perhaps matches TRBD1 (6 bases). Trimming left V 6 bases short and J 2 bases short, with 13 bases between. The CDR3 totals 15 residues. The germline CDR1 and CDR2 sequences are MDHEN and SYDVKM. The CDR3 DNA is TGTGCCAGCAGACCCGGGGGGGGCACTAATGAAAAACTGTTTTTT. Protein: CASRPGGGTNEKLFF.

This clone showed up just once. The chain uses TRBV30 and TRBJ1-1; a weak D match, TRBD1 (6 bases). Germline V lookup: CDR1 GTSNPN, CDR2 SVGIG (reference sequence). The CDR3 is made up of 14 amino acids. V lost 3 bases and J lost 4, with 15 bases in between. The CDR3 coding sequence is TGTGCCTGGAGACGGGGGGGGCAGGGCACTGAAGCTTTCTTT. Its translation is CAWRRGGQGTEAFF.

V usage is TRBV28 and J usage is TRBJ1-2; no clear D gene. The V end was cut by 3 bases, the J end by 4 bases, with 9 bases between. Germline CDR1 reads MDHEN; CDR2 reads SYDVKM. This CDR3 region has 13 residues. The CDR3: CASSLRESYGYTF. CDR3 DNA: TGTGCCAGCAGTTTGCGGGAATCCTATGGCTACACCTTC.

This CDR3 is CASSLGPGTVINTEAFF. The CDR3 bases are TGTGCCAGCAGCTTGGGCCCGGGGACAGTTATTAACACTGAAGCTTTCTTT. The chain links TRBV5-8 to TRBJ1-1; TRBD1 matches at 7 bases. The germline V gene has CDR1 SGHTS and CDR2 YDEGEE. The CDR3 extends over 17 amino acids. Losses at the gene ends were 0 bases for V and 2 bases for J; bases not matched to a gene: 10. The variable domain in full, completed from reference TRBV5-8 and TRBJ1-1, reads EAGVTQSPTHLIKTRGQQATLRCSPISGHTSVYWYQQALGLGLQFLLWYDEGEERNRGNFPPRFSGRQFPNYSSELNVNALELEDSALYLCASSLGPGTVINTEAFFGQGTRLTVV.

V is TRBV19 and J is TRBJ1-4; D is ambiguous. V lost 3 bases and J 4 bases, leaving 6 bases between the germline ends. The CDR3 contains 13 residues. From germline, CDR1 is LNHDA and CDR2 SQIVND (reference sequence). CDR3 region: CASSIWLNEKLFF. In DNA, the CDR3 is TGTGCCAGTAGTATCTGGCTTAATGAAAAACTGTTTTTT.

CDR3 nucleotide sequence: TGTGCCAGCAGCGAACAGGGGTCTAATTCACCCCTCCACTTT. Protein product: CASSEQGSNSPLHF. The chain combines TRBV11-1 with TRBJ1-6, with TRBD1 matching 7 bases. Germline CDR1 SGHAT, CDR2 FQDESV (reference sequence). The CDR3 has 14 residues. V shed 5 bases and J 6 bases; nucleotides not matched to a gene: 4.

The rearrangement uses TRBV5-8 and TRBJ2-7; TRBD2 aligns across 12 bases. The V segment lost 4 bases and the J segment 6 bases; nucleotides outside the gene matches: 8. CDR1 SGHTS and CDR2 YDEGEE come from the germline V gene. The CDR3 extends over 15 amino acids. CDR3 sequence reads: CASSARTSGASEQYF. Written as DNA, the CDR3 is TGTGCCAGCAGCGCACGGACTAGCGGGGCCTCCGAGCAGTACTTC.

V gene TRBV5-1 combines with J gene TRBJ2-5; possibly TRBD1 for D (6 bases). Trimming removed 4 bases at V and 4 bases at J, with 11 bases between. The CDR3 length is 13 residues. Per germline, CDR1 SGHRS and CDR2 YFSETQ. In nucleotides, the CDR3 is TGCGCCAGCAGCGCCGGACAGTCAGAGACCCAGTACTTC. Its protein is CASSAGQSETQYF.

This clone was recorded at least ten times. The V call is TRBV12-3 or TRBV12-4, the J call TRBJ2-7, with D uncertain. With 6 bases removed from V and 6 bases from J, the gap between germline ends came to 15 bases. The CDR3 has 13 amino acids. The CDR3 spells CASSPQAAGEQYF. The CDR3 DNA is TGTGCCAGCAGCCCCCAGGCCGCCGGCGAGCAGTACTTC.

The chain has TRBV6-6 and TRBJ1-2, with D unresolved. Per the germline V gene, CDR1 is MNHNY and CDR2 is SVGAGI (reference sequence). Trimming removed 7 bases at V and 6 bases at J, with 9 bases between. CDR3 length equals 11 residues. This chain's CDR3 is CASIYGNGYTF. As DNA, the CDR3 is TGTGCCAGCATCTACGGTAATGGCTACACCTTC.

J is TRBJ1-1 and V is TRBV4-1; maybe TRBD1 (6 bases). With 5 bases removed from V and 4 bases from J, the gap between germline ends came to 11 bases. The germline gives CDR1 MGHRA, CDR2 YSYEKL. This CDR3 is built from 13 residues. CDR3 loop: CASSGGGGTEAFF. As DNA, the CDR3 is TGCGCCAGCAGCGGAGGGGGGGGCACTGAAGCTTTCTTT.

The CDR3, as DNA: TGTGCCAGCACCCCCGGACAGACTAACTACGAGCAGTACTTC. Translated: CASTPGQTNYEQYF. This rearrangement joins TRBV9 to TRBJ2-7, with a possible D match to TRBD1 (6 bases). Germline V lookup: CDR1 SGDLS, CDR2 YYNGEE. The CDR3 contains 14 residues. V gave up 6 bases and J gave up 3 bases, with 16 bases separating them.

This clone was detected once. The chain uses TRBV5-6 and TRBJ2-5; a possible D gene is TRBD2 (5 bases). The CDR3 covers 15 residues. The V end was cut by 3 bases, the J end by 5 bases, with 17 bases between. CDR1 and CDR2 from the germline V gene are SGHDT and YYEEEE. CDR3 DNA: TGTGCCAGCAGCTACCAGGCCGGGCCGGGGGAGACCCAGTACTTC. Protein: CASSYQAGPGETQYF.

The rearrangement uses TRBV3-1 (or the pseudogene TRBV3-2) and TRBJ1-6, with 9 bases matching TRBD1. V gave up 5 bases and J gave up 7 bases; unmatched junction bases: 0. Germline V gene data show CDR1 as LGHDT and CDR2 as YNNKEL (reference sequence). The CDR3 spans 13 residues. The CDR3 reads CASSGQGNSPLHF. Here the CDR3 DNA reads TGTGCCAGCAGCGGACAGGGGAATTCACCCCTCCACTTT.

The rearrangement uses TRBV28 and TRBJ1-5; 7 bases match TRBD1. Germline CDR1 reads MDHEN; CDR2 reads SYDVKM. The CDR3 consists of 14 residues. V lost 2 bases, J lost 2 bases, and 0 bases stayed unmatched. As DNA, the CDR3 is TGTGCCAGCAGTTTAACAGGGGGCAATCAGCCCCAGCATTTT. Encoded protein: CASSLTGGNQPQHF.

The V gene is TRBV2, the J gene TRBJ2-1; D is unresolved. The germline gives CDR1 SNHLY, CDR2 FYNNEI. The CDR3 contains 14 residues. V was cut by 7 bases and J by 8 bases, with 18 bases left in between. The DNA for the CDR3 is TGTGCCAGCACCGGAGTAACTCTCAACGATGAGCAGTTCTTC. This sequence encodes CASTGVTLNDEQFF.